This TCR beta chain is from a study of blood T cell repertoires in COVID-19. At the level of the study: Nucleic acid was either cDNA or gDNA, and it came from T cells, B-cell-depleted T cells, or PBMCs.

Repertoires were generated with immunoSEQ multiplex PCR, while TCRdb's copy carries only in-frame clones and drops some. The sample contains 300,000 to 400,000 clones, roughly 90% of which appear only once. Germline assignment: CDR1 SEHNR and CDR2 FQNEAQ (reference sequence). This CDR3 is built from 12 residues. V trimming: 5 bases; J trimming: 14 bases; junction bases outside the gene matches: 9. Sequenced material: peripheral blood. This receptor was obtained from a woman aged 30 to 39 with COVID-19, enrolled during active disease. The rearrangement links TRBV7-9 to TRBJ2-3; TRBD2 aligns across 8 bases. CDR3 DNA sequence: TGTGCCAGCAGCCTGGGACTAGTCGCGATGTATTTT. Its translation is CASSLGLVAMYF.